Listed below are T cell receptor beta chains from one sample, sequenced in a study of regulatory T cells in long-lasting Graves disease. One entry per CDR3 protein, called by TCRdb with MiXCR from the multiplex PCR reads. The sample has 250,000 or so distinct CDR3 sequences, roughly a fifth seen once; the top ten hold approximately 13%. Sequenced here: peripheral blood mononuclear cells (PBMCs), sampled at new diagnosis, from a patient treated with antithyroid drugs. The receptors were gathered from a female donor with Graves disease. Each CDR3 is given with its conserved first and last residue.

V gene	J gene	CDR3 length	CDR3 protein
TRBV18	TRBJ2-7	12	CASSDPSYEQYF
TRBV6-2/TRBV6-3	TRBJ2-1	12	CATGEPYNEQFF
TRBV7-2	TRBJ2-1	12	CASSGDYNDQFF
TRBV9	TRBJ2-3	17	CASSAGLAGASTDTQYF
TRBV6-1	TRBJ1-5	15	CASSELDAINQPQHF
TRBV24-1	TRBJ2-1	13	CATERTGRGEQFF
TRBV10-3	TRBJ2-7	17	CAISARGLAGVKDEQYF
TRBV7-9	TRBJ1-4	16	CASSSSDKGGNEKLFF
TRBV11-2	TRBJ1-1	14	CASSFRGMNTEAFF
TRBV11-2	TRBJ2-7	14	CASSLVGPTYEQYF
TRBV18	TRBJ1-1	18	CASSPVPDRGPPPTEAFF
TRBV10-3	TRBJ2-7	13	CAIRVTGRYEQYF
TRBV20-1	TRBJ1-1	15	CSARVLAGKNTEAFF
TRBV4-3	TRBJ2-5	17	CASSQVVRGGRRETQYF
TRBV3-1	TRBJ2-7	12	CASSQGTSEQYF
TRBV6-1	TRBJ2-3	13	CASSKGPTDTQYF
TRBV6-1	TRBJ2-4	18	CASSGEGMISGQTNIQYF
TRBV20-1	TRBJ1-4	11	CSAEANEKLFF
TRBV28	TRBJ1-6	14	CASVVGMVGSPLHF
TRBV4-1	TRBJ1-5	19	CASSQDPLTGGLSNQPQHF
TRBV11-2	NA	14	CASSHRTAGETQYF
TRBV24-1	TRBJ1-5	16	CATSDLLAGGRRPQHF
TRBV6-1	TRBJ1-5	14	CASWEAGGISPQHF
TRBV7-9	TRBJ2-1	16	CASSQFTSGRPLEQFF
TRBV2	TRBJ2-7	11	CASMRAGEQYF
TRBV7-9	TRBJ1-6	15	CASSLGSGGNSPLHF
TRBV3-1	TRBJ2-1	16	CASSQDGSTGYREQFF
TRBV7-8	TRBJ1-1	16	CASSLLLWGPVTEAFF
TRBV4-1	TRBJ1-3	15	CASSQSGTSGNTIYF
TRBV27	TRBJ2-1	14	CASSFRWSYNEQFF
TRBV19	TRBJ1-6	16	CASSNDLSSYNSPLHF
TRBV6-2/TRBV6-3	TRBJ2-1	17	CASSYGQRGGLYNEQFF
TRBV7-2	TRBJ2-2	16	CASSSRDRANTGELFF
TRBV20-1	TRBJ2-2	13	CSARRTESGELFF
TRBV27	TRBJ2-3	15	CASSLLGLIRDTQYF
TRBV20-1	TRBJ1-2	15	CSARDDRASNYGYTF
TRBV5-1	TRBJ1-1	12	CASSWTGEEAFF
TRBV5-6	TRBJ2-3	16	CASSLAGGGGTDTQYF
TRBV7-9	TRBJ2-7	15	CASSSPRDGIYEQYF
TRBV5-1	TRBJ2-7	15	CASSLAGTGVDEQYF
TRBV18	TRBJ1-5	16	CASSRGQGNSNQPQHF
TRBV18	TRBJ2-1	12	CASSPPGHEQFF
TRBV5-1	TRBJ2-5	15	CASSLGDRAQETQYF
TRBV20-1	TRBJ1-2	11	CSARGGDGYTF
TRBV20-1	TRBJ1-5	16	CSASGGGANSNQPQHF
TRBV6-2/TRBV6-3	TRBJ2-1	19	CASSPLGAVGLAGWDEQFF
TRBV18	TRBJ2-6	17	CASLPGQGTDGANVLTF
TRBV5-6	TRBJ2-1	20	CASSPASLAGGRNSYNEQFF
TRBV3-1	TRBJ2-2	15	CASSLGGTNTGELFF